This TCR beta chain was identified during a study of CD8 T cells in Susac syndrome. Study-wide results and limits: In its TCR sequencing and HLA analysis, the study acknowledged that the number of individuals was relatively small.

There are 13 residues in the CDR3. Germline-derived CDR1 and CDR2 are SNHLY and FYNNEI. Reverse transcription of about 0.45 to 1 ug RNA was carried out with random hexamers. The CDR3 of TCR beta was amplified by immunoSEQ multiplex PCR across 54 Vbeta and 13 Jbeta. MiXCR was run by TCRdb on the immunoSEQ multiplex PCR reads, yielding one entry per CDR3 protein. The repertoire holds about 84,000 distinct CDR3 sequences, with approximately 95% as singletons. This clonotype was seen just once. Its specificity is not known. Its ends do not fully match the called genes, so a read error is possible. Sequencing targeted TCR beta in T cells from blood (CD8+ and CD4+). Negative isolation yielded CD8+ and CD4+ T cells; FACS enriched TEMRA cells.

The sequence derives from a human donor in good health. The chain recombines TRBV2 with TRBJ2-1; 16 bases fit TRBD2. The material sequenced was CD8+ T cells from PBMCs. In nucleotides, the CDR3 is TGTGCCAGCAGTCCACCCGGGACTAGCGGGGGGGGGTTC. Protein: CASSPPGTSGGGF.